The clone carrying this T cell receptor beta chain has ten or more counts. The antigen is undetermined. It was genomic DNA that served as the template for profiling TCR beta VDJ and CDR3. One entry per CDR3 protein results from TCRdb running MiXCR on the reads. The top ten clones hold about 1% of a sample with 160,000 or so distinct CDR3 sequences, 40% to 55% of them seen once. The CDR3 has 16 amino acids. Looked up from germline, CDR1 is SGHRS and CDR2 is YFSETQ. The V segment lost 0 bases and the J segment 3 bases; nucleotides outside the gene matches: 4. Before being chosen for sequencing, patients had shown CD8+CD57+ cell expansion by flow cytometry. All participating patients were living with severe acquired aplastic anemia. The data were taken from a study of CD8+CD57+ T cells in acquired aplastic anemia. Study-wide background: Sorting CD4+ and CD8+ cells gave DNA averaging around 3 ug. The study, taken as a whole, reports: Levels of CD8+ Simpson's diversity were not significantly distinct in patients versus controls. Researchers report that fewer than 30 CD8+ CDR3 sequences appeared in both patients and controls.

The sequence derives from a human donor with aplastic anemia. The chain employs TRBV5-1 and TRBJ1-1; 11 positions match TRBD1. Sequencing used sorted CD4+, CD8+, or CD8+CD57+ T cells (not recorded which) from PBMCs. CDR3 nucleotide sequence: TGCGCCAGCAGCTTGGATGGGACAGGGGGTGACACTGAAGCTTTCTTT. It is translated as CASSLDGTGGDTEAFF.